The 11 T cell receptor beta chains given below trace back to one sample, sequenced in a study of cytomegalovirus exposure and HLA in healthy donors. Primers: 60 Vbeta forward and 13 Jbeta reverse. Sequencing used immunoSEQ multiplex PCR; TCRdb keeps in-frame clones, though not all of them. The sample consists of 150,000 or so clones, around four fifths of them appearing once. Sequenced: PBMCs. Receptors were obtained from a man aged 18 to 29 in good health and CMV-seronegative.

The genes are TRBV28 and TRBJ2-7; 10 positions agree with TRBD2. This CDR3 contains 15 residues. The V and J ends lost 6 bases and 4 bases, in that order; junction bases with no gene match: 9. Per the germline V gene, CDR1 is MDHEN and CDR2 is SYDVKM. Here the CDR3 reads CASSTLAGGRYEQYF. The CDR3 DNA follows: TGTGCCAGCAGCACCTTAGCGGGAGGAAGGTACGAGCAGTACTTC.

The chain carries TRBV7-9 and TRBJ1-5; the D gene is possibly TRBD1 (5 bases). Per the germline V gene, CDR1 is SEHNR and CDR2 is FQNEAQ (reference sequence). Trimming took 5 bases from V and 1 from J, leaving 12 bases between them. The CDR3 runs to 15 residues. DNA of the CDR3: TGTGCCAGCAGCCCTATCTGGGGCAGCAATCAGCCCCAGCATTTT. Translated, it gives CASSPIWGSNQPQHF. The full variable domain, completed using reference TRBV7-9 and TRBJ1-5, is DTGVSQNPRHKITKRGQNVTFRCDPISEHNRLYWYRQTLGQGPEFLTYFQNEAQLEKSRLLSDRFSAERPKGSFSTLEIQRTEQGDSAMYLCASSPIWGSNQPQHFGDGTRLSIL.

This chain's CDR3 is CASSIPGAGNTIYF. In DNA, the CDR3 is TGTGCCAGCAGCATCCCCGGGGCTGGAAACACCATATATTTT. The chain carries TRBV7-2 and TRBJ1-3; no firm D call. Per the germline V gene, CDR1 is SGHTA and CDR2 is FQGNSA. This CDR3 has 14 residues. V lost 5 bases, J lost 2 bases, and 10 bases lay in between.

The V call is TRBV7-6, the J call TRBJ1-1, with D tentatively TRBD1 (5 bases). Germline V CDR1 and CDR2: SGHVS, FNYEAQ. The CDR3 consists of 16 residues. Trimming shortened V by 0 bases and J by 0 bases, and 11 bases separated the two germline ends. CDR3 loop: CASSLAGGDMNTEAFF. DNA for the CDR3: TGTGCCAGCAGCTTAGCGGGGGGAGATATGAACACTGAAGCTTTCTTT.

The genes are TRBV10-3 and TRBJ1-1; no definite D call. The V end lost 4 bases, the J end lost 1 base, and 7 bases lay between the germline ends. The CDR3 runs 13 residues. CDR1 is ENHRY and CDR2 is SYGVKD in the germline V gene. In nucleotides, the CDR3 is TGTGCCATCAGTGTACAGTCGAACACTGAAGCTTTCTTT. Protein: CAISVQSNTEAFF.

V and J are TRBV5-1 and TRBJ2-1, with D perhaps matching TRBD1 (5 bases). CDR1 and CDR2 (germline): SGHRS, YFSETQ. The CDR3 contains 13 residues. V was pared by 0 bases and J by 9 bases, with 10 bases between. This CDR3 is CASSLGREGEQFF. The DNA for the CDR3 is TGCGCCAGCAGCTTGGGCAGGGAAGGTGAGCAGTTCTTC.

This sequence joins TRBV27 and TRBJ2-3; no clear D gene. Germline V CDR1 and CDR2: MNHEY, SMNVEV (reference sequence). CDR3 length: 13 residues. Trimming removed 9 bases from V and 0 bases from J, with 10 bases in between. This CDR3 is CASKPTSTDTQYF. The CDR3 nucleotides are TGTGCCAGTAAGCCTACTAGCACAGATACGCAGTATTTT.

V and J are TRBV25-1 and TRBJ1-3, with 7 bases that match TRBD1. This CDR3 contains 15 residues. Germline-derived CDR1 and CDR2 are MGHDK and SYGVNS. Germline trimming cut 6 bases from V and 4 bases from J; bases unmatched to any gene: 9. The DNA of the CDR3 is TGTGCCAGCAGCCCCGGGACAGTCAGCGGAAACACCATATATTTT. Protein product: CASSPGTVSGNTIYF.

The V call is TRBV5-1, the J call TRBJ1-1; D is uncertain. This CDR3 is 14 amino acids long. Germline V CDR1 and CDR2: SGHRS, YFSETQ. V dropped 0 bases and J dropped 0 bases, with 6 bases sitting between them. DNA for the CDR3: TGCGCCAGCAGCTTGGTAAGCATGAACACTGAAGCTTTCTTT. Its protein product is CASSLVSMNTEAFF.

The V gene is TRBV11-3, the J gene TRBJ1-5; a possible D gene is TRBD1 (6 bases). The V end was cut by 5 bases, the J end by 6 bases, with 17 bases between. This CDR3 is 15 amino acids long. Germline-derived CDR1 and CDR2 are SGHNT and YENEEA. CDR3 in amino acids: CASSPFNRDRQPQHF. DNA for the CDR3: TGTGCCAGCAGCCCTTTCAACAGGGACCGTCAGCCCCAGCATTTT.

In nucleotides, the CDR3 is TGTGCCAGCACCTCGGGACTAGCGGGGGCCCTCAACACCGGGGAGCTGTTTTTT. Its protein is CASTSGLAGALNTGELFF. This chain uses TRBV28 with TRBJ2-2; 14 positions match TRBD2. Germline CDR1 reads MDHEN; CDR2 reads SYDVKM. Trimming cost V 7 bases and J 2 bases; bases outside gene matches: 9. The CDR3 sequence is 18 residues long.